Presented here are 15 T cell receptor beta chains from one specimen sequenced in a study of vaccination effects on CD4 cells after COVID-19. The table came from immunoSEQ multiplex PCR; TCRdb's copy has only in-frame clones and leaves some out. This sample has under 45,000 clones, with under 85% found just once. No antigen has been identified for these receptors. Within the ViraFEST assay, antigen-specific CD4+ T cells underwent expansion with viral peptide pools prior to sequencing. Culture lasted 10 days before CD4+ T cell isolation. Testing of the vaccine recipients showed negative nucleocapsid antibodies and no prior SARS-CoV-2 infection. Here the sequenced sample was CD4+ T cells from PBMCs cultured with HCoV-NL63 spike peptides, taken before COVID-19 vaccination. Receptors originate from a human donor who received a COVID-19 vaccine.

The chain carries TRBV6-5 and TRBJ1-2; the D is unclear. From germline, CDR1 is MNHEY and CDR2 SVGAGI. Trimming shortened V by 2 bases and J by 4 bases, and 5 bases separated the two germline ends. This CDR3 spans 12 amino acids. The CDR3 DNA follows: TGTGCCAGCAGTTACGGATTCTATGGCTACACCTTC. Amino acids: CASSYGFYGYTF.

The gene calls are TRBV20-1 and TRBJ2-5; the D is unclear. The CDR3 length is 11 residues. Trimming stripped 0 bases from V and 5 bases from J, with 4 bases between. Per germline, CDR1 DFQATT and CDR2 SNEGSKA (reference sequence). In nucleotides, the CDR3 is TGCAGTGCTAGAGATCTGGAGACCCAGTACTTC. It specifies CSARDLETQYF.

This clone was found a few times. The CDR3, as DNA: TGTGCCAGCAGCCCGCGGGCGGCCTATGGCTACACCTTC. It is translated as CASSPRAAYGYTF. The chain has TRBV7-2 and TRBJ1-2, with unresolved D. Germline V gene lookup returns CDR1 SGHTA and CDR2 FQGNSA. The CDR3 loop spans 13 amino acids. The V gene lost 5 bases and the J gene lost 4 bases, with 11 bases spanning the gap.

The chain combines TRBV18 with TRBJ1-2; 7 bases align to TRBD1. Unmatched junction bases numbered 12, after V lost 6 bases and J lost 5 bases. CDR3 length equals 15 residues. The germline V gene encodes CDR1 KGHSH and CDR2 LQKENI. The CDR3 here is CASSEGTEPYYGYTF. The DNA of the CDR3 is TGTGCCAGCTCGGAAGGGACAGAACCCTATTATGGCTACACCTTC.

The rearrangement uses TRBV12-5 and TRBJ2-5; D remains ambiguous. This CDR3 is 18 amino acids long. V was shortened by 3 bases and J by 0 bases, with 20 bases between the two germline ends. Germline values: CDR1 LGHNT, CDR2 FRNRAP. The CDR3: CASGFLFSDQVYQETQYF. CDR3 DNA sequence: TGTGCTAGTGGTTTCCTCTTTTCCGATCAGGTGTACCAAGAGACCCAGTACTTC.

The chain couples TRBV9 to TRBJ1-2; D might be TRBD1 (5 bases). Germline assignment: CDR1 SGDLS and CDR2 YYNGEE. The CDR3 is made up of 16 amino acids. V dropped 6 bases and J dropped 0 bases, with 18 bases sitting between them. The CDR3 coding sequence is TGTGCCAGCACCAAAAACCCGACAGTTACTAACTATGGCTACACCTTC. Its translation: CASTKNPTVTNYGYTF. The whole variable domain, remainder taken from reference TRBV9 and TRBJ1-2, is DSGVTQTPKHLITATGQRVTLRCSPRSGDLSVYWYQQSLDQGLQFLIQYYNGEERAKGNILERFSAQQFPDLHSELNLSSLELGDSALYFCASTKNPTVTNYGYTFGSGTRLTVV.

In DNA form, the CDR3 reads TGTGCCAGCAGTTTAGGGACAGGGGGTCAGTACGTC. This sequence encodes CASSLGTGGQYV. The chain couples TRBV28 to TRBJ2-7; 11 nucleotides match TRBD1. This CDR3 has 12 residues. Trimming cost V 2 bases and J 10 bases; bases outside gene matches: 1. Germline CDR1 reads MDHEN; CDR2 reads SYDVKM.

This clone was seen only once. The chain has TRBV20-1 and TRBJ2-1, with TRBD2 identical over 8 bases. With 3 bases clipped from V and 4 bases from J, the junction kept 5 bases outside the gene matches. CDR1 and CDR2 from the germline V gene are DFQATT and SNEGSKA (reference sequence). This CDR3 region has 14 residues. In nucleotides, the CDR3 is TGCAGTGCTAGTAGGCCGGGGGGGTACAATGAGCAGTTCTTC. Translation: CSASRPGGYNEQFF.

This chain connects TRBV28 to TRBJ2-5, with D maybe TRBD1 (6 bases). Trimming took off 0 bases at V and 5 bases at J, with 10 bases between the two ends. From germline, CDR1 is MDHEN and CDR2 SYDVKM. The CDR3 loop spans 14 amino acids. CDR3 DNA sequence: TGTGCCAGCAGTTTATGGGGGGCGCGGGAGACCCAGTACTTC. Its translation is CASSLWGARETQYF.

The J gene is TRBJ2-5, the V gene TRBV5-1; 8 nucleotides match TRBD2. The germline V gene encodes CDR1 SGHRS and CDR2 YFSETQ. The junction had 14 bases not matched to a gene; V was cut back by 0 bases and J by 7 bases. The CDR3 extends over 17 amino acids. As DNA, the CDR3 is TGCGCCAGCAGCTTGGGCGCTAGCGGGCGGGACGGGCGGACCCAGTACTTC. Protein product: CASSLGASGRDGRTQYF.

This chain uses TRBV24-1 with TRBJ1-6; the D gene is possibly TRBD1 (6 bases). V was shortened by 9 bases and J by 6 bases, with 11 bases between the two germline ends. Germline CDR1 KGHDR, CDR2 SFDVKD. The CDR3 has 13 residues. The CDR3 protein is CATQGQGNSPLHF. The CDR3 DNA reads TGTGCCACCCAGGGGCAGGGTAATTCACCCCTCCACTTT.

This clone came up a few times. V gene TRBV7-9 combines with J gene TRBJ2-2, with D tentatively TRBD1 (5 bases). This CDR3 comprises 17 residues. Per the germline V gene, CDR1 is SEHNR and CDR2 is FQNEAQ (reference sequence). V was trimmed by 5 bases and J by 5 bases, leaving 21 bases between them. The CDR3 bases are TGTGCCAGCAGCCGAACCCCAGGGCGGCTGGGGACCGGGGAGCTGTTTTTT. Translated, it gives CASSRTPGRLGTGELFF. Looking up the rest from reference TRBV7-9 and TRBJ2-2 gives the full variable domain: DTGVSQNPRHKITKRGQNVTFRCDPISEHNRLYWYRQTLGQGPEFLTYFQNEAQLEKSRLLSDRFSAERPKGSFSTLEIQRTEQGDSAMYLCASSRTPGRLGTGELFFGEGSRLTVL.

This clone was recorded only once. The chain links TRBV4-1 to TRBJ2-5; 10 bases map to TRBD2. The CDR3 is 16 residues long. The V gene end was trimmed by 4 bases and the J gene end by 7 bases; junction bases not matched to a gene: 12. CDR1 is MGHRA, CDR2 YSYEKL, per germline. The CDR3 DNA sequence: TGCGCCAGCAGCCCCGTAAGCCAGCGGGGGGGCGGGACCCAGTACTTC. Translation gives CASSPVSQRGGGTQYF.

This chain uses TRBV2 with TRBJ2-5; 9 bases agree with TRBD1. V trimming: 10 bases; J trimming: 1 base; junction bases outside the gene matches: 4. Germline loops: CDR1 SNHLY, CDR2 FYNNEI. The CDR3 is 13 amino acids. The CDR3 reads CATGDRAQETQYF. The CDR3 nucleotides read TGTGCCACCGGGGACAGGGCCCAAGAGACCCAGTACTTC.

The chain is built from TRBV18 and TRBJ2-2; a possible D gene is TRBD2 (5 bases). Trimming removed 2 bases at V and 5 bases at J, with 6 bases between. Germline CDR1 reads KGHSH; CDR2 reads LQKENI. The CDR3 extends over 13 amino acids. CDR3 region: CASSPSGTGELFF. The CDR3 DNA follows: TGTGCCAGCTCACCATCGGGGACCGGGGAGCTGTTTTTT.